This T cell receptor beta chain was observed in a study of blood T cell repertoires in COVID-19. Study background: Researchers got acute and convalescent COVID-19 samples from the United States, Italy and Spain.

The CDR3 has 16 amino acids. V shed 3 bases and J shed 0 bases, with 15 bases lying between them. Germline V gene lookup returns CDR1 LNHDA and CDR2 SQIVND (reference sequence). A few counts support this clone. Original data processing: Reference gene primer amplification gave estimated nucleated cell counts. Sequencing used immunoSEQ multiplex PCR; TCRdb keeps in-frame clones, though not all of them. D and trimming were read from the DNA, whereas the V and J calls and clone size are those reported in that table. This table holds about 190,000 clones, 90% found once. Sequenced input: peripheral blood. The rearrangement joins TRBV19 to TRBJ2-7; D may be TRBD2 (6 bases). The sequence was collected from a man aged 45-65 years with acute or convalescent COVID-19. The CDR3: CASSIIRGKNSYEQYF. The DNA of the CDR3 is TGTGCCAGTAGTATTATCCGCGGGAAGAACTCCTACGAGCAGTACTTC. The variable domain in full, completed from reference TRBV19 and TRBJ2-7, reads DGGITQSPKYLFRKEGQNVTLSCEQNLNHDAMYWYRQDPGQGLRLIYYSQIVNDFQKGDIAEGYSVSREKKESFPLTVTSAQKNPTAFYLCASSIIRGKNSYEQYFGPGTRLTVT.